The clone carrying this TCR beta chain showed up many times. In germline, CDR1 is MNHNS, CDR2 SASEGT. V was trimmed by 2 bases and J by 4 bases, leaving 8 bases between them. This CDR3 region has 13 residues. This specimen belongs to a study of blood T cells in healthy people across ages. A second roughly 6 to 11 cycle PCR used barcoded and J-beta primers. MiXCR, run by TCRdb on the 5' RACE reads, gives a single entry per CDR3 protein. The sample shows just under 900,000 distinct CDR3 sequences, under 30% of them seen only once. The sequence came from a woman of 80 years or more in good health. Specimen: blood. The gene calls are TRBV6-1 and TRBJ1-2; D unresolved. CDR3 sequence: CASSEQDLYGYTF. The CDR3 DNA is TGTGCCAGCAGTGAACAGGATCTCTATGGCTACACCTTC.